This T cell receptor (beta chain) was captured by sequencing in a study of blood T cells in healthy people across ages. Broader study findings: Donors of long life had a larger count of naive CD4+ cells and greater diversity than aged donors. Unknown CMV status may confound age-related changes in expanded clones. Considered underestimates were the diversity estimates obtained from one million T cells.

In the case of this clonotype: Its antigen is currently unknown.

Germline CDR1 reads MNHEY; CDR2 reads SVGEGT. The CDR3 contains 16 residues. V was clipped by 2 bases and J by 1 base; unmatched bases: 5. Sample-barcoded 5' priming and a J-beta primer mix drove a second PCR of 7 to 11 cycles. From the 5' RACE reads, TCRdb called clonotypes with MiXCR, one entry per CDR3 protein. The table includes hundreds of thousands of distinct CDR3 sequences, under 25% detected once. Sequenced input: blood. This TCR was sampled from a man aged 65 to 85 in good health. The rearrangement joins TRBV6-2 or TRBV6-3 to TRBJ2-1, with 7 bases lining up with TRBD2. CDR3 sequence: CASSYGGRGSYNEQFF. The CDR3 DNA sequence: TGTGCCAGCAGTTACGGCGGGAGAGGGTCCTACAATGAGCAGTTCTTC.